One and the same sample provided the 24 T cell receptor beta chains below, sequenced in a study of Graves' ophthalmopathy and Graves' hyperthyroidism. Amplification from RNA transcripts yielded the TCR beta CDR3 regions. The first round was an RT-PCR with HTBI primers, and the second round was a multiplex PCR. TCRdb re-called the multiplex PCR reads through MiXCR, storing one row per CDR3 protein. The sample records about 400,000 distinct CDR3 sequences, roughly 18% being singletons. Sequencing input: peripheral blood. The receptors derive from a woman aged 18-29 years with Graves' ophthalmopathy.

This clonotype was seen more than once but under ten times. The chain has TRBV4-2 and TRBJ2-2, with TRBD2 as a possible D gene (5 bases). Between the trimmed V and J ends, which lost 4 bases and 0 bases, there was a span of 15 bases. Germline V lookup: CDR1 LGHNA, CDR2 YNFKEQ. This CDR3 contains 17 residues. CDR3 sequence: CASSPRSRGSNTGELFF. The CDR3 DNA is TGTGCCAGCAGCCCGAGAAGTAGAGGGTCGAACACCGGGGAGCTGTTTTTT.

The chain recombines TRBV11-1 with TRBJ2-7; a weak D match, TRBD1 (6 bases). The germline V gene has CDR1 SGHAT and CDR2 FQDESV (reference sequence). V lost 5 bases and J lost 4, with 15 bases in between. The CDR3 runs to 14 residues. The CDR3 sequence is CASSVEGQGYEQYF. CDR3 DNA: TGTGCCAGCAGCGTTGAGGGACAAGGGTACGAGCAGTACTTC.

Many counts were recorded for this clonotype. V usage is TRBV7-2 and J usage is TRBJ1-1; perhaps TRBD1 as D (5 bases). V shed 5 bases and J shed 0 bases, with 10 bases lying between them. Germline values: CDR1 SGHTA, CDR2 FQGNSA. CDR3 length: 14 amino acids. CDR3 region: CASSAQVMNTEAFF. For the CDR3, the DNA is TGTGCCAGCAGCGCACAGGTAATGAACACTGAAGCTTTCTTT. The full variable domain, its missing parts supplied by reference TRBV7-2 and TRBJ1-1, is GAGVSQSPSNKVTEKGKDVELRCDPISGHTALYWYRQSLGQGLEFLIYFQGNSAPDKSGLPSDRFSAERTGGSVSTLTIQRTQQEDSAVYLCASSAQVMNTEAFFGQGTRLTVV.

This clonotype was seen ten or more times. The chain has TRBV12-3 or TRBV12-4 and TRBJ1-5; the D gene is possibly TRBD1 (5 bases). V was trimmed by 6 bases and J by 7 bases, leaving 22 bases between them. This CDR3 spans 16 amino acids. This chain's CDR3 is CASRPPGTPRAQPQHF. CDR3 in DNA: TGTGCCAGCAGGCCCCCCGGGACTCCGAGAGCCCAGCCCCAGCATTTT.

This chain uses TRBV15 with TRBJ1-5; D gene uncertain. V was trimmed by 1 base and J by 3 bases, leaving 7 bases between them. Germline loops: CDR1 LNHNV, CDR2 YYDKDF (reference sequence). The CDR3 runs to 14 residues. The CDR3 loop is CATSRVRLNQPQHF. The DNA of the CDR3 is TGTGCCACCAGCAGAGTTAGGCTCAATCAGCCCCAGCATTTT.

This clonotype was seen more than once but under ten times. The chain joins TRBV11-2 to TRBJ1-6; D uncertain. The germline V gene has CDR1 SGHAT and CDR2 FQNNGV. The ends were cut back, 0 bases at V and 7 bases at J, with 10 bases in the middle. The CDR3 is 15 residues long. CDR3 protein: CASSLDGYANSPLHF. Here the CDR3 DNA reads TGTGCCAGCAGCTTAGACGGCTACGCGAATTCACCCCTCCACTTT.

The chain carries TRBV12-3 or TRBV12-4 and TRBJ1-5, with D hard to call. The CDR3 has 16 amino acids. V was pared by 3 bases and J by 0 bases, with 12 bases between. The DNA of the CDR3 is TGTGCCAGCAGTTTTCGGATCTCCCCTAGCAATCAGCCCCAGCATTTT. As protein: CASSFRISPSNQPQHF.

This clonotype was counted ten times or more. V is TRBV30 and J is TRBJ2-7, with 7 bases identical to TRBD1. CDR3 size: 11 residues. J lost 12 bases, V lost 3 bases, and 8 bases had no gene match. The V gene's germline CDR1 is GTSNPN and CDR2 SVGIG (reference sequence). CDR3 region: CAWRSQGLGYF. The CDR3 region has the DNA TGTGCCTGGAGGTCACAGGGGCTGGGGTACTTC. The full variable domain, completed using reference TRBV30 and TRBJ2-7, is SQTIHQWPATLVQPVGSPLSLECTVEGTSNPNLYWYRQAAGRGLQLLFYSVGIGQISSEVPQNLSASRPQDRQFILSSKKLLLSDSGFYLCAWRSQGLGYFGPGTRLTVT.

Many counts were recorded for this clonotype. This rearrangement joins TRBV6-1 to TRBJ1-5; the match to TRBD1 covers 7 bases. V shed 6 bases, J shed 2 bases, and the junction held 4 bases outside the gene matches. The CDR3 runs 14 residues. From germline, CDR1 is MNHNS and CDR2 SASEGT. CDR3 region: CASRRTGRNQPQHF. Written as DNA, the CDR3 is TGTGCCAGCAGAAGGACAGGACGCAATCAGCCCCAGCATTTT.

This clonotype came up many times. The rearrangement uses TRBV7-2 and TRBJ2-5; D unresolved. CDR1 and CDR2 from the germline V gene are SGHTA and FQGNSA. Deletions cut 1 base from V and 12 bases from J, with 9 bases between. There are 11 residues in the CDR3. The CDR3 sequence is CASSLESIEYF. The CDR3 nucleotides read TGTGCCAGCAGCTTAGAAAGCATAGAGTACTTC.

The chain carries TRBV20-1 and TRBJ1-1; D remains ambiguous. The CDR3 runs 14 residues. Germline CDR1 reads DFQATT; CDR2 reads SNEGSKA (reference sequence). Deletions cut 4 bases from V and 1 base from J, with 13 bases between. The CDR3 here is CSAIPGPGNTEAFF. For the CDR3, the DNA is TGCAGTGCTATTCCGGGCCCCGGGAACACTGAAGCTTTCTTT.

This clonotype was seen at least ten times. A much larger clonotype is one base distant, so this may be a read error. The rearrangement links TRBV6-1 to TRBJ2-5; a weak D match, TRBD2 (7 bases). This CDR3 spans 16 amino acids. Germline CDR1 reads MNHNS; CDR2 reads SASEGT. V was cut by 4 bases and J by 6 bases, with 21 bases left in between. The CDR3 DNA reads as TGTGCCAGCAGTGGTGGGGGGGGCCGAGGAAGAAAGACCCAGTACTTC. It translates to CASSGGGGRGRKTQYF.

There are many counts of this clonotype. V is TRBV12-3 or TRBV12-4 and J is TRBJ1-1; 7 nucleotides line up with TRBD1. The CDR3 runs 13 residues. J was trimmed by 6 bases and V by 5 bases; bases with no gene match: 6. CDR3 DNA sequence: TGTGCCAGCAGTCCACAGGGGAGCGCTGAAGCTTTCTTT. It codes for CASSPQGSAEAFF.

This clonotype has ten or more counts. The chain carries TRBV7-2 and TRBJ2-7, with a tentative D call TRBD2 (6 bases). V lost 1 base to trimming and J lost 4 bases, with 14 bases between them. The CDR3 has 15 amino acids. In germline, CDR1 is SGHTA, CDR2 FQGNSA. DNA for the CDR3: TGTGCCAGCAGCTTAGGGTGGCAGGGAGGATACGAGCAGTACTTC. Translation: CASSLGWQGGYEQYF.

This clonotype was seen at least ten times. The chain has TRBV15 and TRBJ2-2; D may be TRBD2 (7 bases). Trimming took off 3 bases at V and 6 bases at J, with 17 bases between the two ends. CDR1 and CDR2 (germline): LNHNV, YYDKDF (reference sequence). The CDR3 extends over 16 amino acids. The CDR3 DNA is TGTGCCACCAGCAGGAATCGGGGGGCCCTCCCCGGGGAGCTGTTTTTT. It translates to CATSRNRGALPGELFF.

This clonotype was recorded many times. The chain recombines TRBV11-1 with TRBJ2-7; 7 nucleotides line up with TRBD1. Germline V gene data show CDR1 as SGHAT and CDR2 as FQDESV (reference sequence). There are 15 residues in the CDR3. V shed 6 bases and J 4 bases; nucleotides not matched to a gene: 12. The CDR3 loop reads CASSLYGTDSYEQYF. CDR3 DNA sequence: TGTGCCAGCAGTTTATACGGGACAGATTCGTACGAGCAGTACTTC.

This clonotype was picked up many times. The V and J genes are TRBV11-2 and TRBJ2-7; 9 bases are a match to TRBD2. The germline V gene has CDR1 SGHAT and CDR2 FQNNGV. The V segment lost 1 base and the J segment 6 bases; nucleotides outside the gene matches: 7. This CDR3 has 15 residues. The CDR3 region is CASSLGASGISEQYF. In DNA, the CDR3 is TGTGCCAGCAGCTTAGGGGCTAGCGGGATAAGCGAGCAGTACTTC.

The sample holds many counts of this clonotype. The chain has TRBV19 and TRBJ1-1; the D gene is possibly TRBD1 (6 bases). The V end lost 7 bases, the J end lost 6 bases, and 15 bases lay between the germline ends. The CDR3 is made up of 13 amino acids. Germline V CDR1 and CDR2: LNHDA, SQIVND (reference sequence). CDR3 nucleotides: TGTGCCAGTACCACCGGGACAAGAGCTGAAGCTTTCTTT. Its translation: CASTTGTRAEAFF.

This clonotype showed up just a few times. V usage is TRBV18 and J usage is TRBJ2-2; unclear D gene. The CDR3 is 15 amino acids. V dropped 4 bases and J dropped 5 bases, with 14 bases sitting between them. From germline, CDR1 is KGHSH and CDR2 LQKENI. This CDR3 reads CASSLRLEGTGELFF. The CDR3 DNA reads as TGTGCCAGCTCACTACGCCTTGAAGGGACCGGGGAGCTGTTTTTT.

The chain is built from TRBV11-1 and TRBJ1-5; 9 nucleotides line up with TRBD1. The CDR3 loop spans 16 amino acids. The V gene's germline CDR1 is SGHAT and CDR2 FQDESV (reference sequence). The junction had 12 bases not matched to a gene; V was cut back by 5 bases and J by 7 bases. CDR3 amino acids: CASSPETGGGGQPQHF. The CDR3 DNA reads as TGTGCCAGCAGCCCAGAGACAGGGGGGGGAGGGCAGCCCCAGCATTTT.

There are a few counts of this clonotype. The V gene is TRBV12-3 or TRBV12-4, the J gene TRBJ2-4; tentatively, D is TRBD1 (5 bases). This CDR3 contains 15 residues. V shed 0 bases and J shed 6 bases, with 12 bases lying between them. CDR3: CASSLAVGQINIQYF. CDR3 nucleotides: TGTGCCAGCAGTTTAGCGGTAGGACAAATAAACATTCAGTACTTC.

This clonotype has more than one count but fewer than ten. The chain is built from TRBV5-1 and TRBJ2-3, with D tentatively TRBD2 (5 bases). CDR3 size: 16 residues. Germline CDR1 is SGHRS and CDR2 is YFSETQ. Between the trimmed V and J ends, which lost 4 bases and 2 bases, there was a span of 17 bases. The CDR3 reads CASSPDPPRVTDTQYF. The CDR3 region has the DNA TGCGCCAGCAGCCCTGACCCTCCGAGGGTCACAGATACGCAGTATTTT. The whole variable domain, remainder taken from reference TRBV5-1 and TRBJ2-3, is KAGVTQTPRYLIKTRGQQVTLSCSPISGHRSVSWYQQTPGQGLQFLFEYFSETQRNKGNFPGRFSGRQFSNSRSEMNVSTLELGDSALYLCASSPDPPRVTDTQYFGPGTRLTVL.

This clonotype was seen repeatedly, ten times or more. The chain carries TRBV30 and TRBJ1-3; 9 nucleotides line up with TRBD1. This CDR3 spans 16 amino acids. CDR1 and CDR2 from the germline V gene are GTSNPN and SVGIG (reference sequence). V was pared by 8 bases and J by 4 bases, with 15 bases of the junction left unmatched. The CDR3 coding sequence is TGTGCCGGGACCCTCTCACAGGGGGCGCGAGGAAACACCATATATTTT. Translation: CAGTLSQGARGNTIYF.

The table lists this clonotype with many counts. DNA of the CDR3: TGTGCCAGCAGCTTTGAGGTCACTGAAGCTTTCTTT. It specifies CASSFEVTEAFF. The genes are TRBV7-9 and TRBJ1-1; no clear D gene. Per germline, CDR1 SEHNR and CDR2 FQNEAQ (reference sequence). Between the trimmed V and J ends, which lost 3 bases and 4 bases, there was a span of 6 bases. CDR3 length equals 12 residues. Combining the CDR3 with reference TRBV7-9 and TRBJ1-1 gives the whole variable domain DTGVSQNPRHKITKRGQNVTFRCDPISEHNRLYWYRQTLGQGPEFLTYFQNEAQLEKSRLLSDRFSAERPKGSFSTLEIQRTEQGDSAMYLCASSFEVTEAFFGQGTRLTVV.